These 28 T cell receptor beta chains share one sample of origin, sequenced in a study of cytomegalovirus exposure and HLA in healthy donors. The PCR contained 60 Vbeta and 13 Jbeta primers. Measured with immunoSEQ multiplex PCR; TCRdb has only the in-frame clones, and not every one. This table has about 170,000 clones, 85% appearing once. The sample was PBMCs. These receptors were taken from a man between 25 and 39 years old in good health and CMV-seropositive.

The V call is TRBV7-9, the J call TRBJ2-7; D unclear. Trimming took 2 bases from V and 3 from J, leaving 8 bases between them. CDR3 length: 13 amino acids. Germline lookup yields CDR1 SEHNR and CDR2 FQNEAQ (reference sequence). CDR3 residues: CASSLSPLYEQYF. CDR3 DNA: TGTGCCAGCAGCTTATCCCCCCTCTACGAGCAGTACTTC.

The chain joins TRBV7-9 to TRBJ2-1; 8 positions agree with TRBD2. In germline, CDR1 is SEHNR, CDR2 FQNEAQ (reference sequence). V lost 5 bases to trimming and J lost 6 bases; unmatched junction nucleotides: 9. The CDR3 is made up of 15 amino acids. This CDR3 reads CASSPWGLGANEQFF. The DNA for the CDR3 is TGTGCCAGCAGCCCCTGGGGACTAGGAGCCAATGAGCAGTTCTTC.

The chain joins TRBV5-1 to TRBJ1-1; 9 nucleotides agree with TRBD1. The CDR3 is 17 amino acids. Germline assignment: CDR1 SGHRS and CDR2 YFSETQ. Losses at the gene ends were 4 bases for V and 0 bases for J; bases not matched to a gene: 10. The CDR3 region has the DNA TGCGCCAGCAGCGTAAACAGGGGGCTAAACATGAACACTGAAGCTTTCTTT. Translating it yields CASSVNRGLNMNTEAFF. Together with reference TRBV5-1 and TRBJ1-1, the CDR3 gives the full variable domain: KAGVTQTPRYLIKTRGQQVTLSCSPISGHRSVSWYQQTPGQGLQFLFEYFSETQRNKGNFPGRFSGRQFSNSRSEMNVSTLELGDSALYLCASSVNRGLNMNTEAFFGQGTRLTVV.

The chain employs TRBV6-5 and TRBJ1-5, with D possibly matching TRBD1 (5 bases). The CDR3 length is 15 residues. Trimming took 6 bases from V and 0 from J, leaving 12 bases between them. Germline lookup yields CDR1 MNHEY and CDR2 SVGAGI. The CDR3 loop is CASRPQAASNQPQHF. CDR3 DNA sequence: TGTGCCAGCAGGCCACAGGCGGCTAGCAATCAGCCCCAGCATTTT.

In this sample, this clone turned up a few times. The rearrangement links TRBV7-9 to TRBJ2-7; possibly TRBD1 for D (5 bases). This CDR3 region has 14 residues. Germline CDR1 SEHNR, CDR2 FQNEAQ (reference sequence). Between the trimmed V and J ends, which lost 1 base and 1 base, there was a span of 8 bases. Written as DNA, the CDR3 is TGTGCCAGCAGCTTAGAGGGGAAGTCCTACGAGCAGTACTTC. Protein product: CASSLEGKSYEQYF.

V usage is TRBV6-6 and J usage is TRBJ1-1; D is ambiguous. Trimming took 0 bases from V and 1 from J, leaving 3 bases between them. This CDR3 spans 13 amino acids. Looked up from germline, CDR1 is MNHNY and CDR2 is SVGAGI (reference sequence). In DNA form, the CDR3 reads TGTGCCAGCAGTTACTCGAGGAACACTGAAGCTTTCTTT. Translating it yields CASSYSRNTEAFF.

The CDR3 loop reads CASNGQGTDTQYF. The CDR3, as DNA: TGTGCCAGCAATGGGCAGGGCACAGATACGCAGTATTTT. The chain couples TRBV2 to TRBJ2-3; no reliable D call. Per germline, CDR1 SNHLY and CDR2 FYNNEI. This CDR3 comprises 13 residues. V lost 7 bases, J lost 1 base, and 9 bases lay in between.

V gene TRBV5-4 combines with J gene TRBJ2-3; TRBD1 agrees at 9 bases. V trimming: 5 bases; J trimming: 2 bases; junction bases outside the gene matches: 6. The germline V gene encodes CDR1 SGHNT and CDR2 YYREEE (reference sequence). The CDR3 is 15 residues long. The CDR3: CASRPGTGTTDTQYF. The CDR3 DNA reads as TGTGCCAGCAGACCCGGGACAGGGACCACAGATACGCAGTATTTT.

The rearrangement links TRBV6-5 to TRBJ1-3, with D possibly matching TRBD1 (6 bases). V was pared by 0 bases and J by 0 bases, with 6 bases between. The CDR3 spans 15 residues. In germline, CDR1 is MNHEY, CDR2 SVGAGI. CDR3 nucleotide sequence: TGTGCCAGCAGTTACTCGGGGGCCTCTGGAAACACCATATATTTT. This sequence encodes CASSYSGASGNTIYF.

In its sample, this clone was seen once. The chain uses TRBV19 and TRBJ2-4, with 10 bases fitting TRBD1. The CDR3 extends over 18 amino acids. Germline CDR1 is LNHDA and CDR2 is SQIVND (reference sequence). With 10 bases clipped from V and 1 base from J, the junction kept 16 bases outside the gene matches. The chain's CDR3 is CATREGVGTGDAKNIQYF. The CDR3 DNA reads as TGTGCCACCAGAGAAGGGGTCGGGACAGGGGACGCCAAAAACATTCAGTACTTC.

V and J are TRBV9 and TRBJ2-1; D might be TRBD1 (7 bases). Trimming stripped 0 bases from V and 3 bases from J, with 10 bases between. CDR3 size: 15 residues. Germline CDR1 SGDLS, CDR2 YYNGEE. CDR3 sequence (DNA): TGTGCCAGCAGCGTAGTGCGGGACAGCTACAATGAGCAGTTCTTC. It translates to CASSVVRDSYNEQFF.

A remark on this clone: At one end the junction does not follow the germline gene, possibly because of a read error. This chain uses TRBV7-7 with TRBJ2-1; the D is unclear. CDR1 is SSHAT, CDR2 FNYEAQ, per germline (reference sequence). The CDR3 totals 15 residues. The CDR3 nucleotides are TGTGCTAGCAGCCCCAAACCCTTAGAATACAATGAGCAGTTCTTC. Translation: CASSPKPLEYNEQFF.

The rearrangement links TRBV29-1 to TRBJ1-5, with D tentatively TRBD1 (6 bases). The V end was cut by 5 bases, the J end by 6 bases, with 11 bases between. Looked up from germline, CDR1 is SQVTM and CDR2 is ANQGSEA. The CDR3 length is 12 residues. CDR3 region: CSVWGQGQPQHF. Written as DNA, the CDR3 is TGCAGCGTTTGGGGGCAAGGTCAGCCCCAGCATTTT.

The chain recombines TRBV6-4 with TRBJ1-2, with 10 bases lining up with TRBD1. The ends lost 3 bases at V and 8 bases at J; junction bases unmatched: 12. CDR3 length: 16 amino acids. Germline CDR1 is MRHNA and CDR2 is SNTAGT. CDR3 sequence: CASSETGGASGYGYTF. For the CDR3, the DNA is TGTGCCAGCAGTGAGACAGGGGGCGCATCGGGCTACGGCTACACCTTC.

This chain uses TRBV7-9 with TRBJ2-7; TRBD1 might be the D (5 bases). This CDR3 is 12 amino acids long. Trimming took off 5 bases at V and 7 bases at J, with 12 bases between the two ends. Germline-derived CDR1 and CDR2 are SEHNR and FQNEAQ (reference sequence). The CDR3 is CASSREKGEQYV. The CDR3 nucleotides are TGTGCCAGCAGCCGAGAGAAGGGGGAGCAGTACGTC.

This chain joins TRBV4-3 and TRBJ2-3, with D possibly being TRBD2 (5 bases). CDR3 length: 16 residues. The V and J ends lost 1 base and 6 bases respectively, with 17 bases between them. CDR1 LGHNA and CDR2 YSLEER come from the germline V gene. The CDR3 DNA reads TGCGCCAGCAGCCAAGGTGCGGGTGCCCACGCGGATACGCAGTATTTT. It encodes CASSQGAGAHADTQYF.

CDR3 residues: CASRLQGLAKNIQYF. In nucleotides, the CDR3 is TGTGCCAGCAGATTACAGGGTCTAGCCAAAAACATTCAGTACTTC. This chain joins TRBV6-1 and TRBJ2-4, with D perhaps matching TRBD1 (6 bases). The germline V gene has CDR1 MNHNS and CDR2 SASEGT. This CDR3 region has 15 residues. V lost 6 bases, J lost 0 bases, and 12 bases lay in between.

The chain links TRBV6-1 to TRBJ2-2, with 9 bases aligning to TRBD1. Germline CDR1 reads MNHNS; CDR2 reads SASEGT. Trimming cost V 6 bases and J 12 bases; bases outside gene matches: 5. The CDR3 covers 12 residues. CDR3 DNA sequence: TGTGCCAGCAGGAGACAGGGGGTGAAGCTGTTTTTT. Protein: CASRRQGVKLFF.

The chain recombines TRBV7-6 with TRBJ2-1; weak D call: TRBD2 (6 bases). The CDR3 has 15 amino acids. Trimming removed 5 bases at V and 9 bases at J, with 20 bases between. Germline CDR1 SGHVS, CDR2 FNYEAQ. DNA for the CDR3: TGTGCCAGCAGCAGACTAGGGGAGGATCCTGGTGAGCAGTTCTTC. Translation gives CASSRLGEDPGEQFF.

This chain links TRBV27 with TRBJ2-6; D uncertain. CDR3 length equals 16 residues. V was cut by 4 bases and J by 0 bases, with 10 bases left in between. Germline values: CDR1 MNHEY, CDR2 SMNVEV (reference sequence). CDR3 in DNA: TGTGCCAGCAGTTCCTGGCCTAGCTCTGGGGCCAACGTCCTGACTTTC. Translating it yields CASSSWPSSGANVLTF.

This clone has more than one count but fewer than ten. Relative to the germline gene, one junction end is altered; a read error may explain this. The chain couples TRBV2 to TRBJ1-5; D is unclear. Germline loops: CDR1 SNHLY, CDR2 FYNNEI. This CDR3 contains 14 residues. CDR3 protein: CASSEGSSNQPQHF. The CDR3 DNA reads as TGTGCCAGCAGCGAAGGGAGTAGCAATCAGCCCCAGCATTTT.

The V and J genes are TRBV7-3 and TRBJ2-3; TRBD2 matches 11 bases. CDR3 size: 16 residues. Germline V gene lookup returns CDR1 SGHTA and CDR2 FQGTGA. V trimming: 1 base; J trimming: 6 bases; junction bases outside the gene matches: 6. CDR3: CASSLRPSGGRDTQYF. As DNA, the CDR3 is TGTGCCAGCAGCTTAAGGCCTAGCGGGGGGAGGGATACGCAGTATTTT. Based on the CDR3 plus reference TRBV7-3 and TRBJ2-3, the full variable domain is GAGVSQTPSNKVTEKGKYVELRCDPISGHTALYWYRQSLGQGPEFLIYFQGTGAADDSGLPNDRFFAVRPEGSVSTLKIQRTERGDSAVYLCASSLRPSGGRDTQYFGPGTRLTVL.

CDR3 sequence: CASGPQGSDEQYV. Written as DNA, the CDR3 is TGTGCTAGTGGTCCGCAGGGAAGCGACGAGCAGTACGTC. V usage is TRBV12-5 and J usage is TRBJ2-7; tentatively, D is TRBD1 (5 bases). The CDR3 is made up of 13 amino acids. Germline CDR1 and CDR2: LGHNT and FRNRAP. The ends were cut back, 5 bases at V and 5 bases at J, with 13 bases in the middle.

CDR3 protein: CASSQVFGGGANQPQHF. The CDR3 coding sequence is TGCGCCAGCAGCCAAGTCTTCGGAGGGGGCGCGAATCAGCCCCAGCATTTT. V and J are TRBV4-3 and TRBJ1-5, with 7 bases fitting TRBD1. The germline V gene has CDR1 LGHNA and CDR2 YSLEER. The CDR3 consists of 17 residues. Trimming took 1 base from V and 4 from J; bases not matched to a gene: 10.

V and J are TRBV11-3 and TRBJ2-4, with unresolved D. This CDR3 has 11 residues. Between the trimmed V and J ends, which lost 4 bases and 6 bases, there was a span of 4 bases. Germline CDR1 and CDR2: SGHNT and YENEEA. Written as DNA, the CDR3 is TGTGCCAGCAGCTCCATAAACATTCAGTACTTC. Protein product: CASSSINIQYF.

This sequence joins TRBV5-1 and TRBJ2-3, with D unresolved. Germline CDR1 is SGHRS and CDR2 is YFSETQ. Trimming shortened V by 7 bases and J by 0 bases, and 12 bases separated the two germline ends. CDR3 length: 14 amino acids. The DNA for the CDR3 is TGCGCCAGCCCCGAGGCGCGTAGCACAGATACGCAGTATTTT. Translating it yields CASPEARSTDTQYF.

Only one count was recorded for this clone. This chain connects TRBV4-2 to TRBJ2-3; a possible D gene is TRBD1 (6 bases). Germline assignment: CDR1 LGHNA and CDR2 YNFKEQ. This CDR3 contains 16 residues. V lost 1 base, J lost 3 bases, and 14 bases lay in between. CDR3 loop: CASSQARRGITDTQYF. CDR3 DNA: TGTGCCAGCAGCCAAGCCCGCAGGGGAATAACAGATACGCAGTATTTT.

The J gene is TRBJ2-1, the V gene TRBV2; 8 nucleotides agree with TRBD2. The CDR3 is made up of 14 amino acids. The germline V gene has CDR1 SNHLY and CDR2 FYNNEI. The V gene end was trimmed by 10 bases and the J gene end by 4 bases; junction bases not matched to a gene: 9. CDR3 nucleotide sequence: TGTGCCATCTTAGGGGAGCGGGGGTACAATGAGCAGTTCTTC. Translating it yields CAILGERGYNEQFF. The whole variable domain, filled in from reference TRBV2 and TRBJ2-1, reads EPEVTQTPSHQVTQMGQEVILRCVPISNHLYFYWYRQILGQKVEFLVSFYNNEISEKSEIFDDQFSVERPDGSNFTLKIRSTKLEDSAMYFCAILGERGYNEQFFGPGTRLTVL.